A single sample gave rise to the 20 T cell receptor beta chains below, sequenced in a study of cytomegalovirus exposure and HLA in healthy donors. This PCR relied on a set of 60 Vbeta primers and 13 Jbeta primers. The assay was immunoSEQ multiplex PCR, and TCRdb's table has in-frame clones only and misses some. Of under 250,000 clones listed, 78% are singletons. Input material: PBMCs. The receptor set was obtained from a male donor in good health and CMV-seronegative.

This clone has at least ten counts. V and J are TRBV6-5 and TRBJ2-7, with a possible D match to TRBD2 (5 bases). Deletions cut 6 bases from V and 3 bases from J, with 18 bases between. CDR1 is MNHEY, CDR2 SVGAGI, per germline. CDR3 length: 15 residues. CDR3 residues: CASRPGVYSGYEQYF. CDR3 sequence (DNA): TGTGCCAGCAGGCCCGGGGTGTACAGTGGCTACGAGCAGTACTTC.

The rearrangement links TRBV5-4 to TRBJ1-2; D perhaps matches TRBD1 (6 bases). V was pared by 3 bases and J by 3 bases, with 15 bases between. The germline V gene encodes CDR1 SGHNT and CDR2 YYREEE (reference sequence). The length of the CDR3 is 15 residues. CDR3 sequence (DNA): TGTGCCAGCAGCTACGCCACAGGGTCGGACTATGGCTACACCTTC. Its translation is CASSYATGSDYGYTF. Full variable domain (remainder filled in from reference TRBV5-4 and TRBJ1-2): ETGVTQSPTHLIKTRGQQVTLRCSSQSGHNTVSWYQQALGQGPQFIFQYYREEENGRGNFPPRFSGLQFPNYSSELNVNALELDDSALYLCASSYATGSDYGYTFGSGTRLTVV.

This clone was seen a few times. V is TRBV6-6 and J is TRBJ2-7; tentative D call: TRBD2 (5 bases). CDR3 length: 13 amino acids. Germline V gene sequence: CDR1 MNHNY, CDR2 SVGAGI (reference sequence). Trimming removed 7 bases at V and 2 bases at J, with 12 bases between. The CDR3 sequence is CASTESGTYEQYF. As DNA, the CDR3 is TGTGCCAGCACTGAGTCGGGGACCTACGAGCAGTACTTC.

The CDR3 loop reads CASSQQQGATEAFF. DNA of the CDR3: TGCGCCAGCAGCCAGCAGCAGGGGGCGACTGAAGCTTTCTTT. This sequence joins TRBV4-1 and TRBJ1-1; TRBD1 matches at 8 bases. The ends lost 3 bases at V and 5 bases at J; junction bases unmatched: 5. The germline V gene encodes CDR1 MGHRA and CDR2 YSYEKL. This CDR3 spans 14 amino acids.

V gene TRBV5-1 combines with J gene TRBJ1-2; 7 positions agree with TRBD1. V shed 3 bases and J 4 bases; nucleotides not matched to a gene: 3. Looked up from germline, CDR1 is SGHRS and CDR2 is YFSETQ. CDR3 length: 13 residues. CDR3 coding DNA: TGCGCCAGCAGCTCCGGGACAGCCTATGGCTACACCTTC. This translates into CASSSGTAYGYTF.

The chain carries TRBV28 and TRBJ2-7; 11 nucleotides line up with TRBD1. Trimming cost V 5 bases and J 2 bases; bases outside gene matches: 5. The CDR3 has 15 residues. Germline V gives CDR1 MDHEN, CDR2 SYDVKM. This CDR3 reads CASSRPGQGAYEQYF. CDR3 DNA: TGTGCCAGCAGTCGCCCGGGACAGGGGGCCTACGAGCAGTACTTC. Supplemented by reference TRBV28 and TRBJ2-7, the full variable domain reads DVKVTQSSRYLVKRTGEKVFLECVQDMDHENMFWYRQDPGLGLRLIYFSYDVKMKEKGDIPEGYSVSREKKERFSLILESASTNQTSMYLCASSRPGQGAYEQYFGPGTRLTVT.

The genes are TRBV6-1 and TRBJ1-1; D is undetermined. Germline-derived CDR1 and CDR2 are MNHNS and SASEGT. This CDR3 is 11 amino acids long. V was shortened by 5 bases and J by 4 bases, with 5 bases between the two germline ends. The CDR3 loop reads CASSPGTEAFF. The CDR3 region has the DNA TGTGCCAGCAGTCCAGGCACTGAAGCTTTCTTT.

The rearrangement uses TRBV27 and TRBJ2-7; 7 bases map to TRBD1. Losses at the gene ends were 0 bases for V and 5 bases for J; bases not matched to a gene: 7. This CDR3 is built from 15 residues. From germline, CDR1 is MNHEY and CDR2 SMNVEV (reference sequence). The chain's CDR3 is CASSLSFRGFDEQYF. CDR3 bases: TGTGCCAGCAGTTTATCGTTCAGGGGGTTTGACGAGCAGTACTTC.

This clone is a singleton in its sample. V gene TRBV5-1 combines with J gene TRBJ2-5; no reliable D call. The germline CDR1 and CDR2 sequences are SGHRS and YFSETQ. The ends were cut back, 3 bases at V and 7 bases at J, with 7 bases in the middle. The CDR3 has 11 amino acids. The CDR3 DNA follows: TGCGCCAGCAGCTCCTCGGGGACCCAGTACTTC. Translated: CASSSSGTQYF.

The V call is TRBV7-3, the J call TRBJ2-7; D remains unclear. This CDR3 comprises 13 residues. Germline V gene sequence: CDR1 SGHTA, CDR2 FQGTGA. The V and J ends lost 3 bases and 3 bases respectively, with 9 bases between them. The CDR3 region is CASSLLAGYEQYF. Here the CDR3 DNA reads TGTGCCAGCAGCTTGTTAGCCGGCTACGAGCAGTACTTC.

The table lists this clone with a few counts. The CDR3 reads CASSLGLAGAPEQYF. The DNA for the CDR3 is TGTGCCAGCAGCTTGGGACTAGCGGGAGCGCCCGAGCAGTACTTC. This sequence joins TRBV9 and TRBJ2-7, with 14 bases matching TRBD2. CDR1 SGDLS and CDR2 YYNGEE come from the germline V gene. With 4 bases clipped from V and 6 bases from J, the junction kept 6 bases outside the gene matches. CDR3 length equals 15 residues. The variable domain in full, completed from reference TRBV9 and TRBJ2-7, reads DSGVTQTPKHLITATGQRVTLRCSPRSGDLSVYWYQQSLDQGLQFLIQYYNGEERAKGNILERFSAQQFPDLHSELNLSSLELGDSALYFCASSLGLAGAPEQYFGPGTRLTVT.

The chain carries TRBV2 and TRBJ1-5, with TRBD1 matching 8 bases. V was pared by 4 bases and J by 4 bases, with 0 bases of the junction left unmatched. The CDR3 is made up of 13 amino acids. CDR1 is SNHLY, CDR2 FYNNEI, per germline. The CDR3 nucleotides are TGTGCCAGCAGTGGACAGGGGAATCAGCCCCAGCATTTT. This sequence encodes CASSGQGNQPQHF. Full variable domain (outside the CDR3, taken from reference TRBV2 and TRBJ1-5): EPEVTQTPSHQVTQMGQEVILRCVPISNHLYFYWYRQILGQKVEFLVSFYNNEISEKSEIFDDQFSVERPDGSNFTLKIRSTKLEDSAMYFCASSGQGNQPQHFGDGTRLSIL.

The rearrangement uses TRBV9 and TRBJ1-2, with D perhaps matching TRBD1 (5 bases). Trimming left V 2 bases short and J 6 bases short, with 17 bases between. Germline V gives CDR1 SGDLS, CDR2 YYNGEE. The CDR3 loop spans 15 amino acids. CDR3 residues: CASSVDRTLMNGYTF. The CDR3 region has the DNA TGTGCCAGCAGCGTGGACCGGACACTCATGAATGGCTACACCTTC.

V gene TRBV19 combines with J gene TRBJ2-3; D might be TRBD2 (6 bases). V lost 6 bases, J lost 3 bases, and 22 bases lay in between. This CDR3 is built from 17 residues. Germline CDR1 and CDR2: LNHDA and SQIVND (reference sequence). The CDR3 sequence: CASSDNTRGGGTDTQYF. The CDR3, as DNA: TGTGCCAGTAGCGACAACACTAGGGGAGGAGGGACAGATACGCAGTATTTT.

The chain is built from TRBV14 and TRBJ2-7; D possibly corresponds to TRBD1 (6 bases). Germline lookup yields CDR1 SGHDN and CDR2 FVKESK. This CDR3 is 13 amino acids long. V was trimmed by 4 bases and J by 6 bases, leaving 13 bases between them. The CDR3 bases are TGTGCCAGCAGCCCTCAGGGGCAGGCCGAGCAGTACTTC. Translating gives CASSPQGQAEQYF. Supplemented by reference TRBV14 and TRBJ2-7, the full variable domain reads EAGVTQFPSHSVIEKGQTVTLRCDPISGHDNLYWYRRVMGKEIKFLLHFVKESKQDESGMPNNRFLAERTGGTYSTLKVQPAELEDSGVYFCASSPQGQAEQYFGPGTRLTVT.

The chain joins TRBV15 to TRBJ1-5; D is perhaps TRBD1 (5 bases). Germline V CDR1 and CDR2: LNHNV, YYDKDF (reference sequence). The V gene lost 3 bases and the J gene lost 6 bases, with 15 bases spanning the gap. The CDR3 runs to 15 residues. The chain's CDR3 is CATSSYRGTAQPQHF. CDR3 nucleotides: TGTGCCACCAGCAGTTACCGCGGGACGGCTCAGCCCCAGCATTTT.

This clone appeared once. V gene TRBV6-5 combines with J gene TRBJ2-7, with D unresolved. The CDR3 runs 12 residues. CDR1 is MNHEY, CDR2 SVGAGI, per germline. The V end was cut by 8 bases, the J end by 6 bases, with 14 bases between. CDR3 nucleotide sequence: TGTGCCAGCGCATCGAGAGTCGTCGAGCAGTACTTC. Translation: CASASRVVEQYF.

The rearrangement links TRBV10-3 to TRBJ2-7; 7 bases agree with TRBD2. CDR3 length: 13 amino acids. Germline V CDR1 and CDR2: ENHRY, SYGVKD. J was trimmed by 2 bases and V by 6 bases; bases with no gene match: 4. The CDR3 sequence: CAISESGAYEQYF. The CDR3 DNA sequence: TGTGCCATCAGCGAGAGCGGGGCCTACGAGCAGTACTTC.

This clone appeared once. The J gene is TRBJ2-1, the V gene TRBV15, with 8 bases aligning to TRBD1. The CDR3 spans 20 residues. The germline CDR1 and CDR2 sequences are LNHNV and YYDKDF (reference sequence). V shed 0 bases and J 8 bases; nucleotides not matched to a gene: 21. This CDR3 is CATSRDTHPATGPGGHEQFF. DNA for the CDR3: TGTGCCACCAGCAGAGATACCCATCCCGCTACGGGCCCAGGGGGCCATGAGCAGTTCTTC. Full variable domain (rest looked up from reference TRBV15 and TRBJ2-1): DAMVIQNPRYQVTQFGKPVTLSCSQTLNHNVMYWYQQKSSQAPKLLFHYYDKDFNNEADTPDNFQSRRPNTSFCFLDIRSPGLGDTAMYLCATSRDTHPATGPGGHEQFFGPGTRLTVL.

In nucleotides, the CDR3 is TGTGCCAGCAGCCCCTGGGGACTAGCGGCCCCCACTGGGGCCAACGTCCTGACTTTC. Its protein is CASSPWGLAAPTGANVLTF. The chain is built from TRBV9 and TRBJ2-6, with 11 nucleotides matching TRBD2. The CDR3 has 19 amino acids. CDR1 is SGDLS and CDR2 is YYNGEE in the germline V gene. The trim removed 4 bases at V and 2 bases at J, leaving 11 bases unmatched.